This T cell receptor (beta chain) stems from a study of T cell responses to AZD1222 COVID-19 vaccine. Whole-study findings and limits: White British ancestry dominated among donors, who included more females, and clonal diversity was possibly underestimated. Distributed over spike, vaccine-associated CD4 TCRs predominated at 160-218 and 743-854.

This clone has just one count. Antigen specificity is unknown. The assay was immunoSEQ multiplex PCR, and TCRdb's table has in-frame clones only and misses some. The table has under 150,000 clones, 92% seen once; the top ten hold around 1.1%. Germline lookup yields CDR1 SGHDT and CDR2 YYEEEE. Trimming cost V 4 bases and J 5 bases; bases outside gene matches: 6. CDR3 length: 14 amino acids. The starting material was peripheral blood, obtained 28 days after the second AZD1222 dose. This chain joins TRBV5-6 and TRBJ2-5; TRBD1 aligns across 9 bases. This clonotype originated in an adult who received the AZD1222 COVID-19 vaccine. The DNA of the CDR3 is TGTGCCAGCAGCGTACAGGGGGCCGGGGAGACCCAGTACTTC. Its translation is CASSVQGAGETQYF.